This T cell receptor (beta chain) is drawn from a study of T cells in Graves' hyperthyroidism and ophthalmopathy. There are many counts of this clonotype. This CDR3 contains 19 residues. V lost 5 bases to trimming and J lost 0 bases, with 25 bases between them. From germline, CDR1 is MDHEN and CDR2 SYDVKM. The investigators amplified TCR beta CDR3 regions from RNA transcripts. First-round RT-PCR of the TCR CDR3 relied on the HTBI primer set. In TCRdb, the multiplex PCR reads were re-called with MiXCR into one record per CDR3 protein. The data hold about 420,000 distinct CDR3 sequences, with 12% to 15% observed a single time.

The sequence derives from a woman aged 18-35 years with Graves' hyperthyroidism. The sequencing sample was made of blood. The chain is built from TRBV28 and TRBJ1-1; D perhaps matches TRBD1 (6 bases). In DNA form, the CDR3 reads TGTGCCAGCAGTGCACCGGGGGGCCAGGAAACATTTATGAACACTGAAGCTTTCTTT. It specifies CASSAPGGQETFMNTEAFF. The variable domain in full, with the rest retrieved from reference TRBV28 and TRBJ1-1, is DVKVTQSSRYLVKRTGEKVFLECVQDMDHENMFWYRQDPGLGLRLIYFSYDVKMKEKGDIPEGYSVSREKKERFSLILESASTNQTSMYLCASSAPGGQETFMNTEAFFGQGTRLTVV.